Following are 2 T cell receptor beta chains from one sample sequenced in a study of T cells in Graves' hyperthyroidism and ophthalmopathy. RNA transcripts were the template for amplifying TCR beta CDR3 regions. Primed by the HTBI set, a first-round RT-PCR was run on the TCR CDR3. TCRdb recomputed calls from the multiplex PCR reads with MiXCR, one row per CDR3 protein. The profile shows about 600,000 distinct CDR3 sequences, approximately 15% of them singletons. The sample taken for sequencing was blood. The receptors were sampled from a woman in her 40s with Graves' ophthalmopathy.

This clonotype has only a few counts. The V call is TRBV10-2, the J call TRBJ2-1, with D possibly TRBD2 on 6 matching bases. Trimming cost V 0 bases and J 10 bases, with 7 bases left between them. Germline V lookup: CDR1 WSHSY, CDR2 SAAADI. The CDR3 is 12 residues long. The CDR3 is CASSESLAEQFF. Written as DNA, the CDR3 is TGCGCCAGCAGTGAGTCCCTAGCGGAGCAGTTCTTC.

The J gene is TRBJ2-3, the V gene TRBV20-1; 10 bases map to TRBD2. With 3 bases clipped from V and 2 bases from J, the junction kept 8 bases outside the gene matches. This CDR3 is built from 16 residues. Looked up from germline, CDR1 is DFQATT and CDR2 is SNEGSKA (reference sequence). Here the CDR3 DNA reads TGCAGTGCTAGGCGAGCGGGACTAGCGTTCACAGATACGCAGTATTTT. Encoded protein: CSARRAGLAFTDTQYF.